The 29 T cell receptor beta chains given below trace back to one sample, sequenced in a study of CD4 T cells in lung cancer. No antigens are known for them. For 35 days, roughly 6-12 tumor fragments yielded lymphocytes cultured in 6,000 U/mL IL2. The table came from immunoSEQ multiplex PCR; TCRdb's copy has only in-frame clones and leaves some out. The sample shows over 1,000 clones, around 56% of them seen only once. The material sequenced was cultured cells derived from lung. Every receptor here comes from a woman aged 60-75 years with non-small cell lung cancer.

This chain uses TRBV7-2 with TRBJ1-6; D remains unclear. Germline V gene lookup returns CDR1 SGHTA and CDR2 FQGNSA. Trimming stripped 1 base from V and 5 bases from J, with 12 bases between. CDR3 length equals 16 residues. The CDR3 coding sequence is TGTGCCAGCAGCTTAGGATCCCCAGGCGATAATTCACCCCTCCACTTT. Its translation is CASSLGSPGDNSPLHF.

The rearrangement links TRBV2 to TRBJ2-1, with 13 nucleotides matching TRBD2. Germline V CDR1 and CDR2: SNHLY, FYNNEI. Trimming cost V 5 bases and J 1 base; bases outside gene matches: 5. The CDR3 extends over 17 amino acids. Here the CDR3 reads CASSRLAGGRSYNEQFF. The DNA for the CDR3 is TGTGCCAGCAGTAGACTAGCGGGGGGTCGATCCTACAATGAGCAGTTCTTC.

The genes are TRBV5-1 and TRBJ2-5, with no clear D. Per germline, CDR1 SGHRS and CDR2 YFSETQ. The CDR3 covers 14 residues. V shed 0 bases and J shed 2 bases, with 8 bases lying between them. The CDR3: CASSLEQLQETQYF. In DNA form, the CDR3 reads TGCGCCAGCAGCTTGGAACAGCTTCAAGAGACCCAGTACTTC.

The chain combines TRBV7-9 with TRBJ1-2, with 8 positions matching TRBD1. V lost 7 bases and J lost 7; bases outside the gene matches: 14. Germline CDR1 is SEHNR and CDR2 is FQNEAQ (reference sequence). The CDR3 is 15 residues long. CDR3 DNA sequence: TGTGCCAGCATGGAGACAGGGGCGTCAAGATCTGGCTACACCTTC. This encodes CASMETGASRSGYTF.

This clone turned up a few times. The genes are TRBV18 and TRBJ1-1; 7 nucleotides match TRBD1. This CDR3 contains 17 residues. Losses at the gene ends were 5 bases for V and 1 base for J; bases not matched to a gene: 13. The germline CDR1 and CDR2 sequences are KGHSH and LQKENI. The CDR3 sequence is CASSLGQPGIRNTEAFF. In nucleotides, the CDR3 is TGTGCCAGCTCATTGGGACAGCCAGGGATAAGGAACACTGAAGCTTTCTTT.

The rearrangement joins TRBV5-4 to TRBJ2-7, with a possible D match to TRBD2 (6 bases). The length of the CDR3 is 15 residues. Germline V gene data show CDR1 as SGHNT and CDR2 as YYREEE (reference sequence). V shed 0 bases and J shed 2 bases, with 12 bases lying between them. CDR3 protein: CASSLEYGSAYEQYF. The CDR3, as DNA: TGTGCCAGCAGCTTGGAGTACGGGAGCGCCTACGAGCAGTACTTC.

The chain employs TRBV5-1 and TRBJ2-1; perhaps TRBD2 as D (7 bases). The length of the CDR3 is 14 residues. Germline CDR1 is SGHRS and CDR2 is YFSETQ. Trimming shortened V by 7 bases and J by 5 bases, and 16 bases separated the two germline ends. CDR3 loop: CASFSAGANNEQFF. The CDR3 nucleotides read TGCGCCAGCTTCAGCGCGGGGGCAAACAATGAGCAGTTCTTC.

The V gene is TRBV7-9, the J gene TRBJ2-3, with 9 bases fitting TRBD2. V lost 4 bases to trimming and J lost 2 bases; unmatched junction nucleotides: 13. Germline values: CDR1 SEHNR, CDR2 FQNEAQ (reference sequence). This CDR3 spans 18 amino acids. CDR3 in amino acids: CASSSTRPSGEITDTQYF. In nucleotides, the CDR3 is TGTGCCAGCAGCTCGACCCGGCCTAGCGGGGAGATCACAGATACGCAGTATTTT.

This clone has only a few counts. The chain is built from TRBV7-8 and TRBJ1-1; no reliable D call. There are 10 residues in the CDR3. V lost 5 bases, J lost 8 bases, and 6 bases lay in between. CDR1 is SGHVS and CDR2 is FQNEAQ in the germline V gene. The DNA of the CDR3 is TGTGCCAGCAGCACCATAGAAGCTTTCTTT. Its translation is CASSTIEAFF. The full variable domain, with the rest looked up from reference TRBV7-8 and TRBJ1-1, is GAGVSQSPRYKVAKRGQDVALRCDPISGHVSLFWYQQALGQGPEFLTYFQNEAQLDKSGLPSDRFFAERPEGSVSTLKIQRTQQEDSAVYLCASSTIEAFFGQGTRLTVV.

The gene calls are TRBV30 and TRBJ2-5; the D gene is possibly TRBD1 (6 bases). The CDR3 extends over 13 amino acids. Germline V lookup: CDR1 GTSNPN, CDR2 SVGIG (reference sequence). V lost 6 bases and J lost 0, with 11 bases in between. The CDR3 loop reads CACGQSDQETQYF. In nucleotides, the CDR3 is TGTGCCTGCGGACAGTCCGACCAAGAGACCCAGTACTTC.

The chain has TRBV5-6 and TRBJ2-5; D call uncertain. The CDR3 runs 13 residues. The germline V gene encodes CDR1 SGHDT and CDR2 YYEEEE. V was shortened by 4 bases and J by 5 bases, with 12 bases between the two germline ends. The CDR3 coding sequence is TGTGCCAGCAGCCCCCGGATTGGGGAGACCCAGTACTTC. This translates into CASSPRIGETQYF.

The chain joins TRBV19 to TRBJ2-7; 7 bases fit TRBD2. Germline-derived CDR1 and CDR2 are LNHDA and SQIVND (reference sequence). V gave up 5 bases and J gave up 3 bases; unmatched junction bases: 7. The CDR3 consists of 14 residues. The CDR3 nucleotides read TGTGCCAGTAGTGGGGAGGGACCAATCTACGAGCAGTACTTC. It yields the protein CASSGEGPIYEQYF.

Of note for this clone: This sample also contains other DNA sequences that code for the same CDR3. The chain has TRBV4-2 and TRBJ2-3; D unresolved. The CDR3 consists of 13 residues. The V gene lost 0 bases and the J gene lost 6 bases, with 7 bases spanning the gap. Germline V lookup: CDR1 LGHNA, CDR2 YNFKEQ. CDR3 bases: TGTGCCAGCAGCCAAGATTTGGAGGATACGCAGTATTTT. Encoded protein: CASSQDLEDTQYF.

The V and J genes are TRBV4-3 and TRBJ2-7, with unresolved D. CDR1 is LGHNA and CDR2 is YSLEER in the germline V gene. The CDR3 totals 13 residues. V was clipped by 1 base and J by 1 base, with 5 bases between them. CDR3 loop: CASSQGRSYEQYF. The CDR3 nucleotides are TGCGCCAGCAGCCAAGGAAGGTCCTACGAGCAGTACTTC.

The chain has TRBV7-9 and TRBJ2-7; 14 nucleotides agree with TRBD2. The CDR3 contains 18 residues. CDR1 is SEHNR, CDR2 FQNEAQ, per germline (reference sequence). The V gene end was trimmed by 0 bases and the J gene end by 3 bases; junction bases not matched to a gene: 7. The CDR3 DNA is TGTGCCAGCAGCTTAGCGGTGAGACTAGCGGGGGGGAACTACGAGCAGTACTTC. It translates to CASSLAVRLAGGNYEQYF.

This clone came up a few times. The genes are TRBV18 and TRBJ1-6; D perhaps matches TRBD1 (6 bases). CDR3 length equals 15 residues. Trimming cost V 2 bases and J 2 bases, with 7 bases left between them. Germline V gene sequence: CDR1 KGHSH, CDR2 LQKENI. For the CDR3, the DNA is TGTGCCAGCTCACCATCAGGGGCCTATAATTCACCCCTCCACTTT. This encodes CASSPSGAYNSPLHF. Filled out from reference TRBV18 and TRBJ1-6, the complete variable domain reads NAGVMQNPRHLVRRRGQEARLRCSPMKGHSHVYWYRQLPEEGLKFMVYLQKENIIDESGMPKERFSAEFPKEGPSILRIQQVVRGDSAAYFCASSPSGAYNSPLHFGNGTRLTVT.

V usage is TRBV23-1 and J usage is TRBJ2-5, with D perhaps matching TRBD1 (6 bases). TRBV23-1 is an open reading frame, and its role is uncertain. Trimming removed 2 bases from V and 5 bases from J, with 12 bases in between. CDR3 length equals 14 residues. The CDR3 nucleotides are TGCGCCAGCAGTCAAACCGGGACATCGGAGACCCAGTACTTC. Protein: CASSQTGTSETQYF.

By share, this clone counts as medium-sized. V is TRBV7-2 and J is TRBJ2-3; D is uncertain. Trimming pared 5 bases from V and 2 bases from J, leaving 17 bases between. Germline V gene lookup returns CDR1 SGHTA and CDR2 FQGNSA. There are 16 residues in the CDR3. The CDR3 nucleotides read TGTGCCAGCAGCCCTGGGGAATGGGTCTACACAGATACGCAGTATTTT. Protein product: CASSPGEWVYTDTQYF.

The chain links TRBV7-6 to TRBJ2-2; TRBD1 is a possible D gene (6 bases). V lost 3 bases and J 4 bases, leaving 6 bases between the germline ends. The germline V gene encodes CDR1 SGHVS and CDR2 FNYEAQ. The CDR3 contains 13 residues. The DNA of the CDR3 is TGTGCCAGCAGCTTGGGGGCCACCGGGGAGCTGTTTTTT. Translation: CASSLGATGELFF.

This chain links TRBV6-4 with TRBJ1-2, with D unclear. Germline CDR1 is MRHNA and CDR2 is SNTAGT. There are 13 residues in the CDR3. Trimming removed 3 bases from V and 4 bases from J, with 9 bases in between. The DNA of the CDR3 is TGTGCCAGCAGTGAATGGTCAGCCTATGGCTACACCTTC. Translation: CASSEWSAYGYTF.

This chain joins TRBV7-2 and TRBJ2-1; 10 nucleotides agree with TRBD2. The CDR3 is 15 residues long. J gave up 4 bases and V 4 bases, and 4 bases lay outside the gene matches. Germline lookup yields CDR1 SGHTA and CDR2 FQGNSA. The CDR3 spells CASSSPSGGYNEQFF. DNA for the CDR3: TGTGCCAGCAGCTCTCCTAGCGGGGGATACAATGAGCAGTTCTTC.

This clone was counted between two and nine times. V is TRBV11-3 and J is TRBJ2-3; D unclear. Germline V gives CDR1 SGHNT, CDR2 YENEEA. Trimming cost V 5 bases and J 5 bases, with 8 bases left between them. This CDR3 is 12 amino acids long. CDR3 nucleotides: TGTGCCAGCAGCCTCCATGGAGATACGCAGTATTTT. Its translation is CASSLHGDTQYF.

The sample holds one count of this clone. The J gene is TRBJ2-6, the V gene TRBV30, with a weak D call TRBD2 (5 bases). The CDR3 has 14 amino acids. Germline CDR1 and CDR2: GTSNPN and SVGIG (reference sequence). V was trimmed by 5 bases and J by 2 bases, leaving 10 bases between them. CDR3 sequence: CAWRSGTGANVLTF. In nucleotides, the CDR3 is TGTGCCTGGCGCTCCGGGACTGGGGCCAACGTCCTGACTTTC.

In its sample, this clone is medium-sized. CDR3 loop: CASSYRQGRSGNTIYF. The CDR3, as DNA: TGTGCCAGCAGTTATCGACAGGGCCGCTCTGGAAACACCATATATTTT. The chain has TRBV6-5 and TRBJ1-3; 7 nucleotides match TRBD1. CDR3 length equals 16 residues. The V gene's germline CDR1 is MNHEY and CDR2 SVGAGI. V lost 3 bases, J lost 0 bases, and 5 bases stayed unmatched.

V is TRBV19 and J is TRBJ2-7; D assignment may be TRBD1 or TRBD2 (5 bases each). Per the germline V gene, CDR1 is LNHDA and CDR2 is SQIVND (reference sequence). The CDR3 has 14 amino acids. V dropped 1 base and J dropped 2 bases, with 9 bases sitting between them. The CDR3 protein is CASSIAGAPYEQYF. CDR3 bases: TGTGCCAGTAGTATAGCCGGGGCGCCCTACGAGCAGTACTTC.

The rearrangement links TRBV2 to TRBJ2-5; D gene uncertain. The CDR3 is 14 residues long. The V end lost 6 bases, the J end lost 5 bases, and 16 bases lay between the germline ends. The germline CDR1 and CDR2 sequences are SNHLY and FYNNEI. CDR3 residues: CASRTRLDIETQYF. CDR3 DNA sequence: TGTGCCAGCAGGACCAGACTTGATATCGAGACCCAGTACTTC.

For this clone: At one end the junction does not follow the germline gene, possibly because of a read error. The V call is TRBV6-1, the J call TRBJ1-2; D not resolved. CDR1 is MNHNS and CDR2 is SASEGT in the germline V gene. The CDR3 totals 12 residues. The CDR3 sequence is CAISFANYGYTF. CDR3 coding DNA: TGTGCCATCAGTTTCGCTAACTATGGCTACACCTTC.

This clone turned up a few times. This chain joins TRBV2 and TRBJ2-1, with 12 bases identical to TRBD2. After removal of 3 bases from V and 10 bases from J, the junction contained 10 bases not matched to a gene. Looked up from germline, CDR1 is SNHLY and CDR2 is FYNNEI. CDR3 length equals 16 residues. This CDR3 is CASSDRGLAGLSEQFF. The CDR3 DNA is TGTGCCAGCAGTGATCGTGGACTAGCGGGGTTGAGCGAGCAGTTCTTC.

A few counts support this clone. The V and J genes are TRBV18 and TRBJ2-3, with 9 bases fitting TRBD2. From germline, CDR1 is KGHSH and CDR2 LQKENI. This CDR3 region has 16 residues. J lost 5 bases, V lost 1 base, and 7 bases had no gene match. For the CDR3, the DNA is TGTGCCAGCTCACCACGGTTAGCGGGGGCGGGAGATACGCAGTATTTT. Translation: CASSPRLAGAGDTQYF.